This T cell receptor beta chain derives from a study of CD8 T cells in ankylosing spondylitis. Broader study findings: Within peripheral blood, clones linked to disease were CD8+ and relatively rare. Enrichment of disease-linked clones was reportedly significant in matched ankylosing spondylitis synovial fluid.

Only a few counts were recorded for this clonotype. The antigen remains unidentified. One entry per CDR3 protein, called by TCRdb with MiXCR from the 5' RACE reads. The repertoire holds some 270,000 distinct CDR3 sequences, with roughly a third as singletons. The CDR3 spans 14 residues. Per germline, CDR1 ENHRY and CDR2 SYGVKD. Unmatched junction bases numbered 2, after V lost 4 bases and J lost 3 bases. This receptor was obtained from a male donor with ankylosing spondylitis or in good health (not recorded which). The rearrangement uses TRBV10-3 and TRBJ2-3; 9 nucleotides agree with TRBD1. Specimen: blood, either unsorted or a sorted T cell fraction (not recorded which). CDR3 in DNA: TGTGCCATCAGTGCGACAGGGGGGACAGATACGCAGTATTTT. Translated: CAISATGGTDTQYF.